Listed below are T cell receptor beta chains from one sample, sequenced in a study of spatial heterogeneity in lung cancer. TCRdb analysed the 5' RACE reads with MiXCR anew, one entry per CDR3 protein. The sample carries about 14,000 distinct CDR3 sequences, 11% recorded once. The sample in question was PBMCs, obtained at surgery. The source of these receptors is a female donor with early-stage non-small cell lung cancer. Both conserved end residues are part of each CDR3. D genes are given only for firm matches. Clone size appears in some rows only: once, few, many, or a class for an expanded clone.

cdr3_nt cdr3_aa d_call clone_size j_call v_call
TGCAGCGGCCGGACTGGGGAGACCCAGTACTTC CSGRTGETQYF NA NA TRBJ2-5 TRBV29-1
TGTGCCAGCAGTGAATCTTGGGGGGCACAAGAGACCCAGTACTTC CASSESWGAQETQYF NA many TRBJ2-5 TRBV6-1
TGTGCCTCGAGTCACTCCGGGAGCGGGGCCGACAATGAGCAGTTCTTC CASSHSGSGADNEQFF TRBD2 NA TRBJ2-1 TRBV30
TGTGCCAGCAGTTTATATCGACTAGCGGGGGGACGGAACACCGGGGAGCTGTTTTTT CASSLYRLAGGRNTGELFF TRBD2 many TRBJ2-2 TRBV27
TGCAGTGCTTATTCCTACAATGAGCAGTTCTTC CSAYSYNEQFF NA many TRBJ2-1 TRBV20-1
TGTGCCAGCAGCTCTACGGGCCATGGACAGCCCCAGCATTTT CASSSTGHGQPQHF NA many TRBJ1-5 TRBV7-6
TGCAGCATGGGACGGGGGGGTTCTGAGCAGTTCTTC CSMGRGGSEQFF TRBD2 medium-sized TRBJ2-1 TRBV29-1
TGTGCCAGTAGTATCCGGCGGGGGGACGTGAACACCGGGGAGCTGTTTTTT CASSIRRGDVNTGELFF TRBD2 many TRBJ2-2 TRBV19
TGCGCCAGCAGCCTGACAGGGGTCACTGAAGCTTTCTTT CASSLTGVTEAFF TRBD1 many TRBJ1-1 TRBV5-1
TGTGCCAGCAGTGGATCCGGGAAGAAGTCGGCCGGGGAGCTGTTTTTT CASSGSGKKSAGELFF NA NA TRBJ2-2 TRBV27
TGTGCCAGCACCAGACAGGGCCCCTTCGAGCAGTACTTC CASTRQGPFEQYF TRBD1 many TRBJ2-7 TRBV12-3/TRBV12-4
TGCGCCAGCAGCCCCCTACCACAGGGAACTAATGAAAAACTGTTTTTT CASSPLPQGTNEKLFF NA NA TRBJ1-4 TRBV5-1
TGTGCCAGCAGCGCGTTAGCGGGGGGGCCGGTTGAGCAGTTCTTC CASSALAGGPVEQFF TRBD2 many TRBJ2-1 TRBV7-3
TGTGCCAGTAAAAATCGACGGGACAATCAGCCCCAGCATTTT CASKNRRDNQPQHF NA many TRBJ1-5 TRBV19
TGTGCCAGCAGCAATCGTCCAGATACGCAGTATTTT CASSNRPDTQYF NA many TRBJ2-3 TRBV27
TGCGCCAGCAGTCAATCGGAGGGGACTCGATTTCAAGAGACCCAGTACTTC CASSQSEGTRFQETQYF NA NA TRBJ2-5 TRBV23-1
TGTGCCAGCAGCTTTGAGGGGGCAGTCCAAGAGACCCAGTACTTC CASSFEGAVQETQYF TRBD1 NA TRBJ2-5 TRBV7-9